There are many counts of the clone carrying this T cell receptor beta chain. Antigen: not known. The sample comes from a study of T cell repertoires in cytomegalovirus infection. CDR3 length: 11 amino acids. Germline V gene sequence: CDR1 SGHTA, CDR2 FQGNSA. Deletions cut 5 bases from V and 7 bases from J, with 8 bases between. TCRdb itself ran the reads through MiXCR, one entry per CDR3 protein. The sample yields a few hundred thousand distinct CDR3 sequences, more than 30% seen once. General study points: Ex vivo, HLA-C-restricted CMV-specific TCR beta clonotypes prevailed over the rest of the response. Cumulative frequency of public TCR beta families picked out carriers of CMV plus the relevant HLA.

This clonotype was sampled from a human donor in good health (CMV status not recorded). Some clones in this sample may be carry-over from other donors' samples. The chain is built from TRBV7-2 and TRBJ2-5, with D perhaps matching TRBD1 or TRBD2 (5 bases each). The starting material was cultured PBMCs, obtained from culture after CMV antigen stimulation. DNA of the CDR3: TGTGCCAGCAGCGGGGGTGGGACCCAGTACTTC. Translation: CASSGGGTQYF.